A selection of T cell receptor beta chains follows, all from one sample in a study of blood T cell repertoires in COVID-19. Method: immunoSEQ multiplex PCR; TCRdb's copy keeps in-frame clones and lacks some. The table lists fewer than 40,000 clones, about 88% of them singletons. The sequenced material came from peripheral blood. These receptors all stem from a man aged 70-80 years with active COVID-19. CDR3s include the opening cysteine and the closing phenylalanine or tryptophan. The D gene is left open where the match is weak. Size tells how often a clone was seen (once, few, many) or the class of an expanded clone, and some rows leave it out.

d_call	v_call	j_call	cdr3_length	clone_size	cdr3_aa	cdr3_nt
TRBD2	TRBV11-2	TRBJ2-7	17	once	CASSLDAGGSLSHEQYF	TGTGCCAGCAGCTTAGATGCGGGGGGCTCGCTGTCCCACGAGCAGTACTTC
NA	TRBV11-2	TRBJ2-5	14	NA	CASSLVLERETQYF	TGTGCCAGCAGCTTAGTACTAGAGCGAGAGACCCAGTACTTC
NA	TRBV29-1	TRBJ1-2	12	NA	CSAVGGNYGYTF	TGCAGCGCCGTAGGGGGTAACTATGGCTACACCTTC
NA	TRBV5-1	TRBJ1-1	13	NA	CASSLTTRTEAFF	TGCGCCAGCAGCTTAACCACTAGGACTGAAGCTTTCTTT
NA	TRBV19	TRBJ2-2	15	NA	CASSSDGTVTGELFF	TGTGCCAGTAGTTCCGACGGGACTGTCACCGGGGAGCTGTTTTTT
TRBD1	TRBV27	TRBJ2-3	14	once	CASSHDRGTDTQYF	TGTGCCAGCAGTCACGACAGGGGCACAGATACGCAGTATTTT
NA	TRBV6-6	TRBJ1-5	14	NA	CASSDGGRNQPQHF	TGTGCCAGCAGCGACGGGGGTCGCAATCAGCCCCAGCATTTT
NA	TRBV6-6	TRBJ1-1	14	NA	CASSFQGGSTEAFF	TGTGCCAGCAGTTTTCAGGGAGGGAGCACTGAAGCTTTCTTT
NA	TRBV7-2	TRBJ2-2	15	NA	CASSYPGVAAGELFF	TGTGCCAGCAGCTACCCCGGGGTGGCGGCCGGGGAGCTGTTTTTT
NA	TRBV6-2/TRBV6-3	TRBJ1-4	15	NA	CASSSGGLELGKLFF	TGTGCCAGCAGTTCGGGTGGACTTGAATTGGGAAAACTGTTTTTT
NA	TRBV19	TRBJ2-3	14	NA	CASSQTGRTDTQYF	TGTGCCAGTAGCCAGACAGGGAGGACAGATACGCAGTATTTT
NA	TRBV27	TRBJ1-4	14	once	CASSFIGVREKLFF	TGTGCCAGCAGTTTTATCGGTGTACGAGAAAAACTGTTTTTT
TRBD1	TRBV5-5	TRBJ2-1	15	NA	CASSSHGQGGNEQFF	TGTGCCAGCAGCTCGCATGGACAGGGGGGTAATGAGCAGTTCTTC
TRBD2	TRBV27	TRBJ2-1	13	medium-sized	CASSPTLAGEQFF	TGTGCCAGCAGTCCGACACTAGCGGGTGAGCAGTTCTTC
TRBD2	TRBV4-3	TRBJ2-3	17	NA	CASSQESLAGGTDTQYF	TGCGCCAGCAGCCAAGAAAGCCTAGCGGGGGGCACAGATACGCAGTATTTT
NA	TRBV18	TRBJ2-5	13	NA	CASSPSGVETQYF	TGTGCCAGCTCACCTTCAGGGGTAGAGACCCAGTACTTC
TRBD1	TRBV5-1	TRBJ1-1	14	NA	CASSLVTGATEAFF	TGCGCCAGCAGCTTGGTGACAGGGGCCACTGAAGCTTTCTTT
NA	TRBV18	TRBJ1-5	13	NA	CASSQTGYQPQHF	TGTGCCAGCTCACAAACAGGGTATCAGCCCCAGCATTTT
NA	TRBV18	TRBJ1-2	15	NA	CASSRDLEANYGYTF	TGTGCCAGCTCACGGGATCTGGAGGCTAACTATGGCTACACCTTC
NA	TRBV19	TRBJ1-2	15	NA	CASIPGAGMLGGYTF	TGTGCCAGTATCCCTGGGGCAGGGATGTTAGGTGGCTACACCTTC
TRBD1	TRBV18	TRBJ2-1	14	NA	CASSLLPQGDEQFF	TGTGCCAGCTCCCTGCTACCTCAGGGGGATGAGCAGTTCTTC
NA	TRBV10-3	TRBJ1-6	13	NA	CAIREQGWSPLHF	TGTGCCATCAGGGAGCAGGGTTGGTCACCCCTCCACTTT
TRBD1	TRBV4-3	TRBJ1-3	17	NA	CASSLTGGGSSGNTIYF	TGCGCCAGCAGCCTCACAGGGGGGGGAAGCTCTGGAAACACCATATATTTT
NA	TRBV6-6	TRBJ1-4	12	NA	CAGASTNEKLFF	TGTGCAGGGGCCTCAACTAATGAAAAACTGTTTTTT
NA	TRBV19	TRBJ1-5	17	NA	CATSRGYSGASNQPQHF	TGTGCCACCTCCCGGGGTTATTCGGGAGCCAGCAATCAGCCCCAGCATTTT
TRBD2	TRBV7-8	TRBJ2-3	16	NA	CASSDLAGGSTDTQYF	TGTGCCAGCAGCGACCTAGCGGGGGGGAGCACAGATACGCAGTATTTT
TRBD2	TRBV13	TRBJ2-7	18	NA	CASSSTRWTSSISYEQYF	TGTGCCAGCAGCTCCACCCGTTGGACTAGCTCTATCTCCTACGAGCAGTACTTC
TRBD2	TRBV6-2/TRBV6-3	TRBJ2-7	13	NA	CASSSLAGDEQYF	TGTGCCAGCAGTTCCTTAGCGGGAGACGAGCAGTACTTC
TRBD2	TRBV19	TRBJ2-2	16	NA	CASSPLSGSGTGELFF	TGTGCCAGTAGTCCCCTAAGCGGGAGCGGCACCGGGGAGCTGTTTTTT
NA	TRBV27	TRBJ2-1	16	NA	CASARFVLSGDNEQFF	TGTGCCAGCGCCCGCTTTGTCCTAAGCGGCGACAATGAGCAGTTCTTC
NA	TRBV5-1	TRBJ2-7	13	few	CASSLANGYEQYF	TGCGCCAGCAGCTTGGCCAACGGCTACGAGCAGTACTTC
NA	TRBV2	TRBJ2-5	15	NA	CASSEGAGWEETQYF	TGTGCCAGCAGTGAAGGGGCAGGGTGGGAAGAGACCCAGTACTTC